This entry describes one T cell receptor beta chain. At one end, the junction sequence differs from germline, possibly due to a read error. This specimen comes from a study of regulatory T cells in long-lasting Graves disease. Per the germline V gene, CDR1 is KGHSH and CDR2 is LQKENI. There are 12 residues in the CDR3. The time point is: persistent/refractory GD, antithyroid drugs over 5 years with positive TRAb. RNA isolated from PBMCs was used to make the TCR library. HTBI primers from iRepertoire and Arm-PCR of CDR3 regions yielded the TCR beta libraries. One entry per CDR3 protein results from TCRdb running MiXCR on the multiplex PCR reads. The table shows 400,000 to 500,000 distinct CDR3 sequences, with 20% occurring only once.

The chain has TRBV18 and TRBJ2-5; D remains unclear. Sample: peripheral blood mononuclear cells (PBMCs), taken when the disease was refractory, from a patient treated with antithyroid drugs. This receptor was taken from a female donor with Graves disease. The CDR3 region is CASSPLDWGSNF. The CDR3 DNA follows: TGTGCCAGCTCACCACTCGATTGGGGATCGAACTTC.